A single sample gave rise to the 18 T cell receptor beta chains below, sequenced in a study of T cells after posttransplantation cyclophosphamide. The method was immunoSEQ multiplex PCR; TCRdb's version includes in-frame clones alone and lacks a portion of them. The table records 18,000 or so clones, roughly 85% of them present only once. The specimen was memory CD4+ T cells sorted from blood. Source of these receptors: a man aged 30 to 45 in good health and a related stem cell transplant donor.

The CDR3: CASSLVGPRDRVYF. In DNA, the CDR3 is TGCGCCAGCAGCTTGGTAGGTCCCCGGGACAGGGTCTACTTC. The rearrangement joins TRBV5-1 to TRBJ2-7, with 9 bases matching TRBD1. The length of the CDR3 is 14 residues. The germline V gene has CDR1 SGHRS and CDR2 YFSETQ. With V trimmed by 0 bases and J by 13 bases, 11 bases remained unmatched. Combining the CDR3 with reference TRBV5-1 and TRBJ2-7 gives the whole variable domain KAGVTQTPRYLIKTRGQQVTLSCSPISGHRSVSWYQQTPGQGLQFLFEYFSETQRNKGNFPGRFSGRQFSNSRSEMNVSTLELGDSALYLCASSLVGPRDRVYFGPGTRLTVT.

The table lists this clone with a count of one. The chain carries TRBV4-3 and TRBJ1-2; a possible D gene is TRBD1 (6 bases). This CDR3 is 13 amino acids long. V gave up 0 bases and J gave up 8 bases, with 10 bases separating them. Germline V gives CDR1 LGHNA, CDR2 YSLEER. CDR3: CASSQDLGGGYTF. In DNA, the CDR3 is TGCGCCAGCAGCCAAGATCTAGGGGGAGGCTACACCTTC.

This clone has more than one count but fewer than ten. The chain links TRBV11-2 to TRBJ2-1; possibly TRBD2 for D (7 bases). Deletions cut 2 bases from V and 5 bases from J, with 13 bases between. There are 15 residues in the CDR3. CDR1 is SGHAT and CDR2 is FQNNGV in the germline V gene. CDR3 amino acids: CASSLLRGRDNEQFF. DNA for the CDR3: TGTGCCAGCAGCTTATTGCGGGGGCGGGACAATGAGCAGTTCTTC.

The chain carries TRBV5-6 and TRBJ2-3; 9 bases map to TRBD1. This CDR3 comprises 17 residues. Trimming at V came to 2 bases and at J to 4 bases, leaving 11 bases not matched to a gene. CDR1 is SGHDT, CDR2 YYEEEE, per germline. CDR3 nucleotide sequence: TGTGCCAGCAGCTTTAAGACGGACAGGGGTCGGGCAGATACGCAGTATTTT. Translating gives CASSFKTDRGRADTQYF.

The chain is built from TRBV5-4 and TRBJ2-3; 14 nucleotides line up with TRBD2. Germline-derived CDR1 and CDR2 are SGHNT and YYREEE (reference sequence). There are 17 residues in the CDR3. V was pared by 2 bases and J by 4 bases, with 6 bases of the junction left unmatched. CDR3 amino acids: CASSLGLAGGQADTQYF. The DNA for the CDR3 is TGTGCCAGCAGCTTAGGACTAGCGGGGGGCCAGGCAGATACGCAGTATTTT.

The CDR3 bases are TGCGCCAGCAGCCAAGATGTTTGGAAGGGACAGGGGTTCTACAATGAGCAGTTCTTC. This codes for CASSQDVWKGQGFYNEQFF. The chain carries TRBV4-1 and TRBJ2-1; the match to TRBD1 covers 10 bases. The CDR3 spans 19 residues. Germline V gene lookup returns CDR1 MGHRA and CDR2 YSYEKL. With V trimmed by 0 bases and J by 3 bases, 11 bases remained unmatched.

V gene TRBV6-1 combines with J gene TRBJ2-4, with D hard to call. Trimming pared 0 bases from V and 0 bases from J, leaving 6 bases between. Germline loops: CDR1 MNHNS, CDR2 SASEGT. The CDR3 runs to 15 residues. CDR3 nucleotides: TGTGCCAGCAGTGAAGCCAACATAGCCAAAAACATTCAGTACTTC. Translation gives CASSEANIAKNIQYF.

This chain links TRBV9 with TRBJ2-1; TRBD2 matches 8 bases. V lost 2 bases to trimming and J lost 0 bases; unmatched junction nucleotides: 7. The CDR3 spans 17 residues. Germline-derived CDR1 and CDR2 are SGDLS and YYNGEE. The CDR3 coding sequence is TGTGCCAGCAGCGTGAGGACTAGCAGGGCCTCCTACAATGAGCAGTTCTTC. Its protein is CASSVRTSRASYNEQFF.

CDR3 protein: CASSSGRSTDTQYF. The CDR3 DNA is TGCGCCAGCAGCTCGGGAAGGTCCACAGATACGCAGTATTTT. The chain joins TRBV5-1 to TRBJ2-3, with a tentative D call TRBD2 (5 bases). The germline V and J ends were trimmed by 3 bases and 2 bases, with 10 bases remaining between them. The CDR3 totals 14 residues. Germline-derived CDR1 and CDR2 are SGHRS and YFSETQ.

This rearrangement joins TRBV7-3 to TRBJ2-3, with 10 nucleotides matching TRBD2. V gave up 8 bases and J gave up 2 bases; unmatched junction bases: 7. Germline CDR1 and CDR2: SGHTA and FQGTGA. This CDR3 comprises 15 residues. The CDR3 sequence is CASGERGGSTDTQYF. The CDR3 coding sequence is TGTGCCAGCGGAGAGCGGGGGGGCTCCACAGATACGCAGTATTTT.

Points on this clone: The sample has other DNA sequences that encode this CDR3 too. The chain uses TRBV29-1 and TRBJ1-6, with TRBD1 identical over 8 bases. Germline assignment: CDR1 SQVTM and CDR2 ANQGSEA. J lost 7 bases, V lost 6 bases, and 8 bases had no gene match. The CDR3 runs to 14 residues. The CDR3 protein is CSVRQGSRNSPLHF. The CDR3 region has the DNA TGCAGCGTGCGACAGGGGTCGCGCAATTCACCCCTCCACTTT.

CDR3 protein: CASRLSEQGTNEQFF. DNA of the CDR3: TGTGCCAGCCGTCTATCGGAACAGGGAACCAATGAGCAGTTCTTC. The chain uses TRBV6-6 and TRBJ2-1; D perhaps matches TRBD1 (6 bases). There are 15 residues in the CDR3. CDR1 is MNHNY, CDR2 SVGAGI, per germline (reference sequence). V was shortened by 8 bases and J by 6 bases, with 20 bases between the two germline ends.

The chain is built from TRBV2 and TRBJ2-3; D might be TRBD2 (6 bases). V was pared by 8 bases and J by 2 bases, with 14 bases between. This CDR3 contains 14 residues. Germline lookup yields CDR1 SNHLY and CDR2 FYNNEI. The CDR3 DNA follows: TGTGCCAGCGCTCAGGGACTGCCCACAGATACGCAGTATTTT. Translation gives CASAQGLPTDTQYF.

A word on this clone: Its ends do not fully match the called genes, so a read error is possible. The V gene is TRBV19, the J gene TRBJ1-5; 12 bases are a match to TRBD1. This CDR3 comprises 14 residues. The germline CDR1 and CDR2 sequences are LNHDA and SQIVND (reference sequence). CDR3 loop: CVSSLGQGAQPQHF. As DNA, the CDR3 is TGTGTCAGTAGTTTGGGACAGGGGGCTCAGCCCCAGCATTTT.

This clone was counted a single time. The chain links TRBV4-1 to TRBJ2-1, with a possible D match to TRBD2 (6 bases). The length of the CDR3 is 17 residues. The V gene's germline CDR1 is MGHRA and CDR2 YSYEKL. The V and J ends lost 4 bases and 0 bases respectively, with 16 bases between them. CDR3 nucleotide sequence: TGCGCCAGCAGCCCCCCCCCTGGGCGGGGCTCCTACAATGAGCAGTTCTTC. Protein sequence: CASSPPPGRGSYNEQFF.

V and J are TRBV27 and TRBJ2-1; 9 nucleotides align to TRBD1. J lost 8 bases, V lost 3 bases, and 17 bases had no gene match. Germline V lookup: CDR1 MNHEY, CDR2 SMNVEV (reference sequence). This CDR3 comprises 18 residues. CDR3 DNA: TGTGCCAGCAGTTTCCACGGGCGTCCGGGACAGGGATCCGATGAGCAGTTCTTC. Its translation is CASSFHGRPGQGSDEQFF.

The chain has TRBV5-4 and TRBJ2-1, with 10 positions matching TRBD2. Germline values: CDR1 SGHNT, CDR2 YYREEE (reference sequence). The V segment lost 5 bases and the J segment 8 bases; nucleotides outside the gene matches: 10. There are 15 residues in the CDR3. The DNA for the CDR3 is TGTGCCAGCAGTTTAGGACTAGCGGACAACGATGAGCAGTTCTTC. Encoded protein: CASSLGLADNDEQFF.

The chain uses TRBV6-5 and TRBJ2-5, with D uncertain. Germline assignment: CDR1 MNHEY and CDR2 SVGAGI. This CDR3 comprises 11 residues. V lost 6 bases and J lost 5, with 7 bases in between. The CDR3 spells CASRSVETQYF. The CDR3 DNA follows: TGTGCCAGCAGGAGTGTGGAGACCCAGTACTTC.